Included here is one TCR beta chain sequence, with context. The antigen is undetermined. This record belongs to a study of cytomegalovirus exposure and HLA in healthy donors. The wider study: In a previous analysis, 110 million or so unique TCR beta sequences were found from 150 million to 200 million T cells. Unique TCRs numbering roughly 85 million, obtained from HLA-typed donors, made up an early data release. The study, taken as a whole, reports: Indistinguishable V segments, including TRBV6-2 and TRBV6-3, were excluded.

There are 14 residues in the CDR3. With 3 bases removed from V and 1 base from J, the gap between germline ends came to 7 bases. Germline CDR1 is ENHRY and CDR2 is SYGVKD. With 60 Vbeta and 13 Jbeta primers, the PCR was carried out. Assay used: immunoSEQ multiplex PCR; TCRdb lists only in-frame clones, some missing. The table has 100,000 to 150,000 clones, about 61% seen once. The TCR originated in a middle-aged woman in good health and CMV-seronegative. The sequenced material came from PBMCs. V is TRBV10-3 and J is TRBJ1-5; possibly TRBD1 for D (5 bases). CDR3 sequence reads: CAISDRASNQPQHF. The CDR3, as DNA: TGTGCCATCAGTGACAGGGCGAGCAATCAGCCCCAGCATTTT.